Shown below are 17 T cell receptor beta chains from a single sample sequenced in a study of response to subunit inactivated influenza vaccine. TCRdb independently ran MiXCR on the RT-PCR reads; one entry per CDR3 protein. The sample lists roughly 700,000 distinct CDR3 sequences; 11% to 15% were seen once. This specimen consisted of PBMCs from blood, obtained 14 days before vaccination. All receptors come from a man between 50 and 59 years old who received an inactivated influenza vaccine.

This chain joins TRBV20-1 and TRBJ1-5; D remains unclear. This CDR3 has 15 amino acids. V gave up 5 bases and J gave up 2 bases, with 16 bases separating them. Germline V gene sequence: CDR1 DFQATT, CDR2 SNEGSKA (reference sequence). CDR3 sequence reads: CSALTTGWGNQPQHF. In DNA, the CDR3 is TGCAGTGCTCTCACCACGGGTTGGGGCAATCAGCCCCAGCATTTT.

The chain employs TRBV24-1 and TRBJ2-5; tentative D call: TRBD2 (7 bases). V lost 3 bases and J lost 5, with 18 bases in between. Germline V gene lookup returns CDR1 KGHDR and CDR2 SFDVKD. This CDR3 contains 16 residues. The CDR3 protein is CATSDGGAARDETQYF. The CDR3, as DNA: TGTGCCACCAGTGATGGGGGGGCGGCTCGGGATGAGACCCAGTACTTC.

The chain combines TRBV20-1 with TRBJ2-1, with 8 bases identical to TRBD2. The germline gives CDR1 DFQATT, CDR2 SNEGSKA (reference sequence). CDR3 length: 15 residues. V was clipped by 1 base and J by 6 bases; unmatched bases: 8. The CDR3 DNA follows: TGCAGTGCTAGAGTCCCAACTAGCGGCCCCAATGAGCAGTTCTTC. Translation: CSARVPTSGPNEQFF.

The rearrangement uses TRBV2 and TRBJ2-2; 8 nucleotides align to TRBD1. The CDR3 spans 15 residues. Germline CDR1 SNHLY, CDR2 FYNNEI. V dropped 5 bases and J dropped 4; count of bases not matched to a gene: 6. This CDR3 is CASSPQGAGTGELFF. The CDR3 DNA sequence: TGTGCCAGCAGTCCTCAGGGGGCAGGCACCGGGGAGCTGTTTTTT.

This clonotype was counted only a few times. J is TRBJ2-3 and V is TRBV4-2; 8 bases line up with TRBD2. The germline V gene encodes CDR1 LGHNA and CDR2 YNFKEQ. This CDR3 has 15 residues. The junction had 6 bases not matched to a gene; V was cut back by 5 bases and J by 2 bases. DNA for the CDR3: TGTGCCAGCAGCGTACTAGCGGCCAACACAGATACGCAGTATTTT. Translated, it gives CASSVLAANTDTQYF.

This chain connects TRBV4-3 to TRBJ2-3, with a tentative D call TRBD1 (6 bases). The V gene's germline CDR1 is LGHNA and CDR2 YSLEER. This CDR3 spans 13 amino acids. The V end lost 7 bases, the J end lost 3 bases, and 11 bases lay between the germline ends. The CDR3 region is CASTFQGTDTQYF. The CDR3 coding sequence is TGCGCCAGCACCTTCCAGGGGACAGATACGCAGTATTTT.

This clonotype came up a few times. This rearrangement joins TRBV6-2 or TRBV6-3 to TRBJ2-7; TRBD1 or TRBD2 may be the D gene (6 bases each). From germline, CDR1 is MNHEY and CDR2 SVGEGT. CDR3 length: 15 residues. Trimming took 1 base from V and 6 from J, leaving 16 bases between them. Here the CDR3 DNA reads TGTGCCAGCAGTTACTATCGGGGGCAGCCGCTCGAGCAGTACTTC. Translated, it gives CASSYYRGQPLEQYF.

This clonotype was seen only a few times. V and J are TRBV2 and TRBJ2-1; maybe TRBD2 (6 bases). Between the trimmed V and J ends, which lost 5 bases and 6 bases, there was a span of 29 bases. CDR1 and CDR2 (germline): SNHLY, FYNNEI. This CDR3 comprises 19 residues. In nucleotides, the CDR3 is TGTGCCAGCAGTAAATCGGGAGAATTTCTGAATACGGGGATCAATGAGCAGTTCTTC. Protein sequence: CASSKSGEFLNTGINEQFF.

V usage is TRBV3-1 and J usage is TRBJ2-5; perhaps TRBD2 as D (6 bases). The CDR3 length is 15 residues. With 1 base removed from V and 0 bases from J, the gap between germline ends came to 9 bases. Germline CDR1 and CDR2: LGHDT and YNNKEL (reference sequence). CDR3 coding DNA: TGTGCCAGCAGCCAAGTCGGGAGTAACCAAGAGACCCAGTACTTC. Its translation is CASSQVGSNQETQYF.

The V and J genes are TRBV7-9 and TRBJ2-1; D may be TRBD1 or TRBD2 (5 bases each). The CDR3 runs 16 residues. V lost 5 bases to trimming and J lost 5 bases, with 19 bases between them. In germline, CDR1 is SEHNR, CDR2 FQNEAQ (reference sequence). CDR3 bases: TGTGCCAGCAGCATCCACAGGACCTCGGGGCACAATGAGCAGTTCTTC. Translated: CASSIHRTSGHNEQFF.

CDR3 protein: CAWTLDLVSGANVLTF. The CDR3 DNA follows: TGTGCCTGGACGCTGGACCTCGTCTCTGGGGCCAACGTCCTGACTTTC. The rearrangement uses TRBV30 and TRBJ2-6; D ambiguous. The V and J ends lost 4 bases and 0 bases respectively, with 13 bases between them. The CDR3 runs to 16 residues. Germline loops: CDR1 GTSNPN, CDR2 SVGIG (reference sequence).

This clonotype appeared many times. The chain links TRBV29-1 to TRBJ2-5; possibly TRBD1 or TRBD2 for D (6 bases each). Between the trimmed V and J ends, which lost 3 bases and 4 bases, there was a span of 15 bases. This CDR3 contains 14 residues. Germline-derived CDR1 and CDR2 are SQVTM and ANQGSEA. This CDR3 reads CSVDLKQGGETQYF. As DNA, the CDR3 is TGCAGCGTTGACCTCAAACAGGGAGGAGAGACCCAGTACTTC.

The CDR3 DNA reads TGTGCCAGCAGCCAAGTCAGCGGGAGGGCCTACGAGCAGTACTTC. Its translation: CASSQVSGRAYEQYF. The chain employs TRBV4-2 and TRBJ2-7; TRBD2 aligns across 10 bases. The CDR3 length is 15 residues. Germline V gives CDR1 LGHNA, CDR2 YNFKEQ. Trimming removed 1 base from V and 2 bases from J; junction bases left unmatched: 2.

The chain recombines TRBV3-1 with TRBJ2-5; D unresolved. Germline values: CDR1 LGHDT, CDR2 YNNKEL (reference sequence). The CDR3 totals 14 residues. V was cut by 0 bases and J by 2 bases, with 7 bases left in between. The CDR3 reads CASSQDPKQETQYF. In nucleotides, the CDR3 is TGTGCCAGCAGCCAAGACCCTAAACAAGAGACCCAGTACTTC.

This chain connects TRBV3-1 to TRBJ1-5, with a tentative D call TRBD1 (5 bases). The CDR3 has 12 residues. The germline CDR1 and CDR2 sequences are LGHDT and YNNKEL (reference sequence). Trimming took 1 base from V and 9 from J, leaving 7 bases between them. CDR3 sequence reads: CASSQAGAPQHF. The CDR3 coding sequence is TGTGCCAGCAGCCAAGCCGGGGCGCCCCAGCATTTT.

This clonotype was found many times. The CDR3 coding sequence is TGCGCCAGCAGCCAAGACTGGCTGACTAGCACAGATACGCAGTATTTT. This gives the protein CASSQDWLTSTDTQYF. The rearrangement joins TRBV4-3 to TRBJ2-3; no firm D call. From germline, CDR1 is LGHNA and CDR2 YSLEER. V lost 0 bases and J lost 0, with 10 bases in between. CDR3 length: 16 residues.

CDR3 sequence: CASSSDGNLAGGEQFF. The CDR3 nucleotides are TGTGCCAGCAGCTCCGACGGGAACTTAGCGGGAGGTGAGCAGTTCTTC. The J gene is TRBJ2-1, the V gene TRBV7-8, with 10 bases that match TRBD2. V lost 4 bases, J lost 9 bases, and 12 bases stayed unmatched. Germline CDR1 SGHVS, CDR2 FQNEAQ. This CDR3 is built from 16 residues. The variable domain in full, completed from reference TRBV7-8 and TRBJ2-1, reads GAGVSQSPRYKVAKRGQDVALRCDPISGHVSLFWYQQALGQGPEFLTYFQNEAQLDKSGLPSDRFFAERPEGSVSTLKIQRTQQEDSAVYLCASSSDGNLAGGEQFFGPGTRLTVL.